Below are 20 T cell receptor beta chains sequenced from a single sample in a study of OX40 agonist ivuxolimab in advanced cancers. Libraries were prepared through the immunoSEQ multiplex PCR assay. TCRdb retrieved this table from immuneACCESS and kept in-frame rearrangements only. Not all clones are present; in checked studies, unresolved V genes account for under half, and no reason is known for the remainder. In all, the sample holds 80,000 or so clones, and 90% of those were seen once. About 1.8% of the sample is in the top ten clones. The specimen was CD4+ or CD8+ T cells sorted from blood, collected in a trial of the OX40 agonist ivuxolimab. Receptors were obtained from an adult with an advanced solid tumor such as melanoma, head and neck, liver or kidney cancer.

The gene calls are TRBV7-2 and TRBJ2-1; maybe TRBD2 (5 bases). The CDR3 covers 14 residues. Trimming shortened V by 1 base and J by 6 bases, and 10 bases separated the two germline ends. The V gene's germline CDR1 is SGHTA and CDR2 FQGNSA. The CDR3 nucleotides read TGTGCCAGCAGCTTAGGGGCTAGCCGCAATGAGCAGTTCTTC. Its protein product is CASSLGASRNEQFF.

The chain links TRBV7-2 to TRBJ1-4; D remains unclear. Germline V lookup: CDR1 SGHTA, CDR2 FQGNSA. This CDR3 has 15 residues. V lost 5 bases, J lost 0 bases, and 10 bases lay in between. The CDR3 spells CASSKDGTTNEKLFF. The CDR3 DNA reads TGTGCCAGCAGCAAGGACGGGACAACTAATGAAAAACTGTTTTTT.

The rearrangement joins TRBV11-3 to TRBJ2-2; 7 nucleotides match TRBD1. Germline CDR1 and CDR2: SGHNT and YENEEA. This CDR3 is 14 amino acids long. V lost 7 bases, J lost 3 bases, and 5 bases stayed unmatched. The CDR3 bases are TGTGCCAGCACCACGGGACAGTACACCGGGGAGCTGTTTTTT. Amino acid sequence: CASTTGQYTGELFF.

This clone was found a few times. Germline is not matched at one junction end, which may reflect a read error. The rearrangement uses TRBV7-7 and TRBJ2-2; no clear D gene. The germline V gene has CDR1 SSHAT and CDR2 FNYEAQ (reference sequence). The CDR3 contains 12 residues. The CDR3 bases are TGTGCTAGCAGCGCTACTATCGGGGAGCTGTTTTTT. It translates to CASSATIGELFF.

This sequence joins TRBV18 and TRBJ2-7; 10 bases match TRBD1. CDR3 length: 14 residues. CDR1 is KGHSH, CDR2 LQKENI, per germline. J was trimmed by 4 bases and V by 2 bases; bases with no gene match: 2. In nucleotides, the CDR3 is TGTGCCAGCTCACCAAGGACAGGGGGTTACGAGCAGTACTTC. Its translation: CASSPRTGGYEQYF.

The chain couples TRBV4-2 to TRBJ2-1; D perhaps matches TRBD1 (5 bases). V was trimmed by 0 bases and J by 8 bases, leaving 14 bases between them. Germline CDR1 and CDR2: LGHNA and YNFKEQ. The CDR3 runs 15 residues. Here the CDR3 DNA reads TGTGCCAGCAGCCAAGATCGGCAGGGAAGGTATGAGCAGTTCTTC. Its protein product is CASSQDRQGRYEQFF.

The chain recombines TRBV28 with TRBJ1-2; 9 nucleotides line up with TRBD1. Germline CDR1 and CDR2: MDHEN and SYDVKM. The trim removed 4 bases at V and 0 bases at J, leaving 9 bases unmatched. The CDR3 has 17 amino acids. The CDR3 nucleotides are TGTGCCAGCAGTTCACCACAGGGGGCGCATGCTAACTATGGCTACACCTTC. This encodes CASSSPQGAHANYGYTF.

The genes are TRBV11-3 and TRBJ2-3; D gene ambiguous. The CDR3 is 13 amino acids. V was shortened by 2 bases and J by 2 bases, with 5 bases between the two germline ends. Germline CDR1 SGHNT, CDR2 YENEEA. The chain's CDR3 is CASSLTYTDTQYF. In DNA form, the CDR3 reads TGTGCCAGCAGCTTAACTTACACAGATACGCAGTATTTT.

The chain links TRBV5-1 to TRBJ2-3; TRBD2 aligns across 10 bases. This CDR3 is 15 amino acids long. The ends lost 0 bases at V and 10 bases at J; junction bases unmatched: 8. Germline CDR1 SGHRS, CDR2 YFSETQ. The CDR3 coding sequence is TGCGCCAGCAGCTTGGCCAGCGGGGGGGCTGCGGCGCAGTATTTT. This codes for CASSLASGGAAAQYF.

This chain joins TRBV19 and TRBJ2-5; 8 bases line up with TRBD2. The J call may be faulty, since TRBJ2-7 better matches the DNA end. CDR1 is LNHDA and CDR2 is SQIVND in the germline V gene (reference sequence). The CDR3 has 14 amino acids. CDR3 amino acids: CASSITGGPLEQYF. CDR3 DNA: TGTGCCAGTAGTATCACGGGGGGGCCCCTCGAGCAGTACTTC.

This chain uses TRBV7-6 with TRBJ2-5, with unresolved D. V dropped 5 bases and J dropped 0 bases, with 1 base sitting between them. Germline CDR1 SGHVS, CDR2 FNYEAQ. There are 11 residues in the CDR3. CDR3 in amino acids: CASSNQETQYF. CDR3 nucleotide sequence: TGTGCCAGCAGCAACCAAGAGACCCAGTACTTC.

The gene calls are TRBV5-4 and TRBJ1-1; the match to TRBD1 covers 7 bases. Germline V gene sequence: CDR1 SGHNT, CDR2 YYREEE (reference sequence). The CDR3 is 14 residues long. Trimming removed 5 bases from V and 3 bases from J; junction bases left unmatched: 7. The DNA for the CDR3 is TGTGCCAGCAGTAAAAACAGGGGAGACACTGAAGCTTTCTTT. Amino acids: CASSKNRGDTEAFF.

The rearrangement uses TRBV4-2 and TRBJ2-2, with D uncertain. Deletions cut 4 bases from V and 0 bases from J, with 9 bases between. CDR1 LGHNA and CDR2 YNFKEQ come from the germline V gene. CDR3 size: 15 residues. The CDR3 protein is CASSLDGSNTGELFF. The CDR3 DNA reads TGTGCCAGCAGCCTGGACGGTTCGAACACCGGGGAGCTGTTTTTT.

The J gene is TRBJ1-5, the V gene TRBV19; 7 bases match TRBD1. This CDR3 contains 15 residues. Germline lookup yields CDR1 LNHDA and CDR2 SQIVND (reference sequence). J was trimmed by 3 bases and V by 5 bases; bases with no gene match: 7. CDR3 amino acids: CASSQQQGNNQPQHF. The DNA of the CDR3 is TGTGCCAGTAGTCAACAACAGGGGAACAATCAGCCCCAGCATTTT.

This sequence joins TRBV29-1 and TRBJ1-2; 8 bases align to TRBD1. The germline CDR1 and CDR2 sequences are SQVTM and ANQGSEA. This CDR3 region has 12 residues. V shed 4 bases, J shed 8 bases, and the junction held 6 bases outside the gene matches. The CDR3 protein is CSVVGQGSGYTF. The CDR3 DNA follows: TGCAGCGTTGTTGGACAGGGTAGCGGCTACACCTTC. The full variable domain, completed using reference TRBV29-1 and TRBJ1-2, is SAVISQKPSRDICQRGTSLTIQCQVDSQVTMMFWYRQQPGQSLTLIATANQGSEATYESGFVIDKFPISRPNLTFSTLTVSNMSPEDSSIYLCSVVGQGSGYTFGSGTRLTVV.

The chain links TRBV6-6 to TRBJ1-3; unclear D gene. Germline lookup yields CDR1 MNHNY and CDR2 SVGAGI (reference sequence). V was shortened by 7 bases and J by 7 bases, with 14 bases between the two germline ends. This CDR3 has 13 residues. This CDR3 reads CASTTGNQNTIYF. Here the CDR3 DNA reads TGTGCCAGCACAACGGGGAATCAGAACACCATATATTTT.

The chain carries TRBV5-1 and TRBJ2-1, with TRBD1 as a possible D gene (5 bases). CDR3 length: 14 residues. With 2 bases removed from V and 2 bases from J, the gap between germline ends came to 8 bases. Germline V CDR1 and CDR2: SGHRS, YFSETQ. The CDR3 coding sequence is TGCGCCAGCAGCTTACAGGAACCCTACAATGAGCAGTTCTTC. This sequence encodes CASSLQEPYNEQFF. Full variable domain (missing parts from reference TRBV5-1 and TRBJ2-1): KAGVTQTPRYLIKTRGQQVTLSCSPISGHRSVSWYQQTPGQGLQFLFEYFSETQRNKGNFPGRFSGRQFSNSRSEMNVSTLELGDSALYLCASSLQEPYNEQFFGPGTRLTVL.

The DNA for the CDR3 is TGTGCCAGCAGTTTGGGGACCAACACTGAAGCTTTCTTT. This translates into CASSLGTNTEAFF. The V call is TRBV28, the J call TRBJ1-1, with D possibly matching TRBD1 (5 bases). The CDR3 consists of 13 residues. V lost 3 bases and J 2 bases, leaving 7 bases between the germline ends. The V gene's germline CDR1 is MDHEN and CDR2 SYDVKM.

This sequence joins TRBV5-4 and TRBJ2-2; D might be TRBD2 (6 bases). CDR3 length equals 15 residues. Germline CDR1 SGHNT, CDR2 YYREEE (reference sequence). The V end lost 0 bases, the J end lost 6 bases, and 12 bases lay between the germline ends. CDR3 region: CASSLVSGVAGELFF. In DNA form, the CDR3 reads TGTGCCAGCAGCTTGGTGTCGGGAGTGGCCGGGGAGCTGTTTTTT.

The gene calls are TRBV28 and TRBJ2-7; 8 positions agree with TRBD2. The CDR3 runs 15 residues. V trimming: 5 bases; J trimming: 2 bases; junction bases outside the gene matches: 8. Germline loops: CDR1 MDHEN, CDR2 SYDVKM. CDR3 in amino acids: CASSAGTGGTYEQYF. The CDR3 bases are TGTGCCAGCAGTGCGGGGACGGGAGGGACCTACGAGCAGTACTTC.